This is a list of T cell receptor beta chains from one sample in a study of blood T cells in healthy people across ages. MiXCR, applied by TCRdb to the 5' RACE reads, yields one record per CDR3 protein. Of roughly 560,000 distinct CDR3 sequences in the sample, under 30% are singletons; the top ten hold 8.7%. The same data also went into a second study, on T cells of mothers and their children.

Sequencing used blood. The origin of the receptors is a boy younger than 18 in good health. Both conserved end residues are part of each CDR3. A D gene is named only where the DNA matches it firmly. Where a row states a size, it is once, few, many or the class of an expanded clone; other rows omit it.

clone_size,j_call,d_call,v_call,cdr3_aa,cdr3_nt
many,TRBJ1-4,-,TRBV30,CAWSVTTGLFF,TGTGCCTGGAGTGTAACGACAGGACTGTTTTTT
few,TRBJ2-1,-,TRBV5-1,CASSLAQGPYNEQFF,TGCGCCAGCAGCTTGGCCCAGGGCCCCTACAATGAGCAGTTCTTC
-,TRBJ2-1,-,TRBV28,CASSLEALGSYNEQFF,TGTGCCAGCAGTTTAGAGGCCCTGGGGTCCTACAATGAGCAGTTCTTC
few,TRBJ2-7,-,TRBV5-1,CASSLVGTIYEEQYF,TGCGCCAGCAGCTTGGTGGGAACTATATACGAGGAGCAGTACTTC
-,TRBJ2-1,-,TRBV24-1,CATSDPGTSNSYNEQFF,TGTGCCACCAGTGACCCCGGGACATCAAACTCCTACAATGAGCAGTTCTTC
-,TRBJ2-1,TRBD2,TRBV20-1,CSARDVRGGLNNEQFF,TGCAGTGCTAGAGATGTCCGGGGGGGCCTTAACAATGAGCAGTTCTTC
few,TRBJ2-2,-,TRBV4-2,CASSQDKGGELFF,TGTGCCAGCAGCCAAGATAAGGGAGGGGAGCTGTTTTTT
-,TRBJ1-2,-,TRBV19,CASTHAGLYGYTF,TGTGCCAGTACTCATGCGGGACTCTATGGCTACACCTTC
-,TRBJ2-7,-,TRBV7-2,CASSPSGTTYEQYF,TGTGCCAGCAGCCCCTCCGGGACCACCTACGAGCAGTACTTC
few,TRBJ1-1,TRBD1,TRBV12-3/TRBV12-4,CATRQGAVNTEAFF,TGTGCCACCCGACAGGGGGCCGTGAACACTGAAGCTTTCTTT
few,TRBJ1-1,-,TRBV7-9,CASTAIMGKWDTEAFF,TGTGCCAGCACGGCGATTATGGGAAAATGGGACACTGAAGCTTTCTTT
-,TRBJ2-5,TRBD1,TRBV5-1,CASSSWGGQGAKEQYF,TGCGCCAGCAGCTCCTGGGGGGGACAGGGGGCTAAAGAGCAGTACTTC
-,TRBJ2-7,-,TRBV6-9,CASRIRTDGYEQYF,TGTGCCAGCAGAATCAGGACAGACGGCTACGAGCAGTACTTC
few,TRBJ2-5,-,TRBV4-2,CASSQDEGVLETQYF,TGTGCCAGCAGCCAGGACGAAGGGGTTTTGGAGACCCAGTACTTC
few,TRBJ1-2,-,TRBV3-1,CASSPIVGASNYGYTF,TGTGCCAGCAGCCCTATCGTAGGAGCGTCGAACTATGGCTACACCTTC
-,TRBJ2-6,TRBD1,TRBV20-1,CSARATGLAGANVLTF,TGCAGTGCTAGAGCGACAGGGTTGGCTGGGGCCAACGTCCTGACTTTC